This is a list of T cell receptor beta chains from one sample in a study of CD8 T cells in ankylosing spondylitis. TCRdb ran MiXCR on the 5' RACE reads and lists one entry per CDR3 protein. This table has 200,000 to 250,000 distinct CDR3 sequences, under 12% appearing once. Sequences were obtained from blood, either unsorted or a sorted T cell fraction (not recorded which). Receptors were obtained from a male donor with ankylosing spondylitis or in good health (not recorded which). The CDR3 runs from the conserved cysteine through the conserved F or W. D genes are given only for firm matches. A row's size may be missing; if present it is once, few, many or a size class.

CDR3nt,CDR3aa,d_gene,j_gene,v_gene,abundance
TGCGCCAGCAGACCTCAGGGGGGGACCTACGAGCAGTACTTC,CASRPQGGTYEQYF,.,TRBJ2-7,TRBV5-1,many
TGTGCCAGCAGTTTTTCCGGGCCCTCCTACGAGCAGTACTTC,CASSFSGPSYEQYF,.,TRBJ2-7,TRBV12-3/TRBV12-4,many
TGTGCCAGCAGCTTGGCCGCGGCTGGGGCCAACGTCCTGACTTTC,CASSLAAAGANVLTF,.,TRBJ2-6,TRBV5-6,many
TGTGCCAGCAGCCCCGGACTAGCGGGAGGCCCTAGCACAGATACGCAGTATTTT,CASSPGLAGGPSTDTQYF,TRBD2,TRBJ2-3,TRBV4-2,many
TGTGCCAGCACCGTTGACAGTTACTATGGCTACACCTTC,CASTVDSYYGYTF,.,TRBJ1-2,TRBV12-3/TRBV12-4,few
TGTGCCAGTAGTATAGGACTAGCGGTTTTGACCGGGGAGCTGTTTTTT,CASSIGLAVLTGELFF,TRBD2,TRBJ2-2,TRBV19,many
TGTGCCAGCAGCTCAACAGGGGTTGACTTGGGTGGCTACACCTTC,CASSSTGVDLGGYTF,TRBD1,TRBJ1-2,TRBV7-2,few
TGCAGCGGTCGAAATCGGGACGGGACCGGGGAGCTGTTTTTT,CSGRNRDGTGELFF,.,TRBJ2-2,TRBV29-1,.
TGCATCCAATCGGGGCAGAAAGAGACCCAGTACTTC,CIQSGQKETQYF,.,TRBJ2-5,TRBV29-1,many
TGTGCCAGCAGCTTAGATACGGGCCGTAAGTCCTACGAGCAGTACTTC,CASSLDTGRKSYEQYF,.,TRBJ2-7,TRBV11-2,few
TGTGCCAGCAGCCAAGTTAGGACAGGTCCGTTCTTC,CASSQVRTGPFF,TRBD1,TRBJ2-1,TRBV3-1,few
TGTGCCAGCAGTTTAGGAGCAGGGCATGGCTACACCTTC,CASSLGAGHGYTF,.,TRBJ1-2,TRBV12-3/TRBV12-4,many
TGTGCCAGCAGTAAACAGGGCCGTGAGCAGTACTTC,CASSKQGREQYF,.,TRBJ2-7,TRBV21-1,many
TGTGCCAGCAGTGGGGACAGCGATTACTATGGCTACACCTTC,CASSGDSDYYGYTF,TRBD1,TRBJ1-2,TRBV25-1,many
TGTGCCAGCAGTTCCGGGACTAGCGGGAGGAATGAGCAGTTCTTC,CASSSGTSGRNEQFF,TRBD2,TRBJ2-1,TRBV27,many
.,CASSECLWGGGAEAFF,.,TRBJ1-1,TRBV21-1,many
TGTGCCAGCAGGGCCGGGGAGAACATTCAGTACTTC,CASRAGENIQYF,.,TRBJ2-4,TRBV12-3/TRBV12-4,many
TGTGCCAGCATCAGCGGGGGGGGTGCAGATACGCAGTATTTT,CASISGGGADTQYF,TRBD2,TRBJ2-3,TRBV7-2,many
TGTGCCAGCAGTGGAGGAGATAGCTCCTACAATGAGCAGTTCTTC,CASSGGDSSYNEQFF,.,TRBJ2-1,TRBV6-4,few
TGCGCCAGCAGCCAGAGACAGGATCACTACGAGCAGTACTTC,CASSQRQDHYEQYF,.,TRBJ2-7,TRBV5-1,many
TGTGCCAGCACCGTCGGGGGGGAGAACAATGAGCAGTTCTTC,CASTVGGENNEQFF,TRBD2,TRBJ2-1,TRBV12-3/TRBV12-4,many
TGTGCCAGCAGCGCAGGGACTAGCGGAACCAGAGGGGATACGCAGTATTTT,CASSAGTSGTRGDTQYF,TRBD2,TRBJ2-3,TRBV5-6,many
TGTGCCAGCAGCTTACGGTCACTAGCCCTGGAGACCCAGTACTTC,CASSLRSLALETQYF,.,TRBJ2-5,TRBV11-2,few
TGCAATGCTAGGAGCAGATATTCGGAGGACAGGAGATCTATGGGGGGCTGCACCTTC,CNARSRYSEDRRSMGGCTF,TRBD1,TRBJ1-2,TRBV20-1,.
TGTGCCAGCAGCCCTGCTCCAGGGAGGGGGTACACCTTC,CASSPAPGRGYTF,.,TRBJ1-2,TRBV6-4,many
TGTGCCAGGGGCCCTCTGGAGGGTTCCTACGAGCAGTACTTC,CARGPLEGSYEQYF,.,TRBJ2-7,TRBV5-5,.
TGTGCCGGAAAGGGACAGGCTAATGAAAAACTGTTTTTT,CAGKGQANEKLFF,TRBD1,TRBJ1-4,TRBV7-9,many
TGTGCCAGCAGCCAAGAGCCTAGCGCCGAGCAGTACTTC,CASSQEPSAEQYF,.,TRBJ2-7,TRBV3-1,few
TGTGCCAGCAGTGAACGAGGAGGGGGCGAGGAAAAACTGTTTTTT,CASSERGGGEEKLFF,TRBD1,TRBJ1-4,TRBV25-1,many
TGTGCCAGCAAATTCCGGGGCTCGGAGGAAAAACTGTTTTTT,CASKFRGSEEKLFF,.,TRBJ1-4,TRBV27,.
TGTGCCACCAGCGGACCTTCCCGGGCTTTTAATTCACCCCTCCACTTT,CATSGPSRAFNSPLHF,.,TRBJ1-6,TRBV15,many
TGTGCCAGCAGCTTTACCTTCGTTCCGGCTAGCGGGAGGGCAGCCTACGAGCAGTACTTC,CASSFTFVPASGRAAYEQYF,TRBD2,TRBJ2-7,TRBV7-8,once